This entry lists 29 T cell receptor beta chains sequenced from one sample in a study of blood T cell repertoires in COVID-19. The data were produced by immunoSEQ multiplex PCR, yet TCRdb's version contains in-frame clones alone and is incomplete. The sample shows roughly 100,000 clones, approximately 77% of them seen only once. Material: peripheral blood. The receptors here all came from a woman over 75 with acute or convalescent COVID-19.

This clone was detected only once. The rearrangement joins TRBV11-3 to TRBJ2-7; TRBD2 agrees at 7 bases. The J segment lost 5 bases and the V segment lost 0 bases, leaving 7 bases of the junction unmatched. The CDR3 runs to 15 residues. The V gene's germline CDR1 is SGHNT and CDR2 YENEEA. In nucleotides, the CDR3 is TGTGCCAGCAGCTTAGACGGCGGGGGAGTAAACGAGCAGTACTTC. Translated, it gives CASSLDGGGVNEQYF.

The V call is TRBV20-1, the J call TRBJ2-7; 11 bases match TRBD2. V trimming: 3 bases; J trimming: 4 bases; junction bases outside the gene matches: 8. Germline-derived CDR1 and CDR2 are DFQATT and SNEGSKA (reference sequence). The CDR3 extends over 15 amino acids. CDR3 DNA sequence: TGCAGTGCTAGTGTCCTAGCGGGGGGAGGTTACGAGCAGTACTTC. Its protein product is CSASVLAGGGYEQYF.

The CDR3 region has the DNA TGTGCCAGTAGTACCGGCCTAGCGGTTTCCTACAATGAGCAGTTCTTC. Its protein product is CASSTGLAVSYNEQFF. The V gene is TRBV19, the J gene TRBJ2-1, with 7 bases that match TRBD2. Germline V CDR1 and CDR2: LNHDA, SQIVND (reference sequence). The J segment lost 1 base and the V segment lost 4 bases, leaving 7 bases of the junction unmatched. This CDR3 has 16 residues. Using reference TRBV19 and TRBJ2-1 for the parts outside the CDR3, the full variable domain is DGGITQSPKYLFRKEGQNVTLSCEQNLNHDAMYWYRQDPGQGLRLIYYSQIVNDFQKGDIAEGYSVSREKKESFPLTVTSAQKNPTAFYLCASSTGLAVSYNEQFFGPGTRLTVL.

CDR3 protein: CATSRGITGHEQYF. The CDR3 DNA is TGTGCCACCAGCAGAGGAATTACAGGGCACGAGCAGTACTTC. The chain recombines TRBV15 with TRBJ2-7; D is possibly TRBD1 (6 bases). The CDR3 extends over 14 amino acids. CDR1 is LNHNV, CDR2 YYDKDF, per germline (reference sequence). The V and J ends lost 1 base and 5 bases respectively, with 12 bases between them.

CDR3 region: CASSLIPQPQETQYF. The CDR3 DNA reads TGCGCCAGCAGCTTGATCCCACAGCCCCAAGAGACCCAGTACTTC. The V call is TRBV5-1, the J call TRBJ2-5; D unresolved. Germline CDR1 reads SGHRS; CDR2 reads YFSETQ. V lost 1 base, J lost 1 base, and 11 bases lay in between. The CDR3 length is 15 residues.

The chain carries TRBV30 and TRBJ1-2, with D perhaps matching TRBD1 (6 bases). The CDR3 is 14 residues long. Germline assignment: CDR1 GTSNPN and CDR2 SVGIG (reference sequence). CDR3 region: CALAVVRGHYGYTF. The CDR3 DNA reads as TGTGCTCTCGCGGTTGTGCGGGGGCACTATGGCTACACCTTC.

The chain joins TRBV19 to TRBJ2-7; D ambiguous. Trimming pared 5 bases from V and 1 base from J, leaving 12 bases between. CDR1 is LNHDA, CDR2 SQIVND, per germline (reference sequence). The CDR3 has 14 residues. The CDR3 loop reads CASSSPTSSYEQYF. CDR3 bases: TGTGCCAGTAGTTCCCCCACATCATCCTACGAGCAGTACTTC.

The rearrangement uses TRBV19 and TRBJ2-1; 10 bases are shared with TRBD2. The CDR3 loop spans 15 amino acids. CDR1 is LNHDA and CDR2 is SQIVND in the germline V gene (reference sequence). Germline trimming cut 4 bases from V and 5 bases from J; bases unmatched to any gene: 5. The chain's CDR3 is CASSTTSGSNNEQFF. The CDR3 DNA reads TGTGCCAGTAGTACGACTAGCGGGTCCAACAATGAGCAGTTCTTC.

The chain links TRBV14 to TRBJ1-4; 8 nucleotides match TRBD1. The CDR3 runs to 13 residues. Unmatched junction bases numbered 2, after V lost 5 bases and J lost 6 bases. CDR1 and CDR2 from the germline V gene are SGHDN and FVKESK. The CDR3 nucleotides read TGTGCCAGCAGCGAACAGGGGGATGAAAAACTGTTTTTT. It codes for CASSEQGDEKLFF.

The chain employs TRBV9 and TRBJ2-4, with D possibly matching TRBD1 (6 bases). Germline V gives CDR1 SGDLS, CDR2 YYNGEE. Trimming cost V 2 bases and J 10 bases, with 13 bases left between them. The CDR3 has 13 amino acids. The CDR3 DNA reads TGTGCCAGCAGCGTCTACAGGGAGTCAATTCAGTACTTC. Its protein product is CASSVYRESIQYF.

The genes are TRBV5-4 and TRBJ2-7; perhaps TRBD2 as D (5 bases). Germline V gene sequence: CDR1 SGHNT, CDR2 YYREEE (reference sequence). V was pared by 2 bases and J by 9 bases, with 15 bases between. The CDR3 is made up of 13 amino acids. The CDR3 protein is CASSLEGVGGQYF. As DNA, the CDR3 is TGTGCCAGCAGCTTAGAGGGAGTTGGTGGGCAGTACTTC.

This clone was picked up a small number of times. V is TRBV7-3 and J is TRBJ2-3; 10 positions agree with TRBD1. The CDR3 is 15 amino acids. Trimming cost V 5 bases and J 4 bases; bases outside gene matches: 6. Germline CDR1 SGHTA, CDR2 FQGTGA. The CDR3 bases are TGTGCCAGCAGCAAGACAGGGGGCGCGCCAGATACGCAGTATTTT. Translation: CASSKTGGAPDTQYF.

This clone was observed a handful of times. The chain employs TRBV5-1 and TRBJ1-1; D unclear. The CDR3 extends over 14 amino acids. Per germline, CDR1 SGHRS and CDR2 YFSETQ. V dropped 0 bases and J dropped 1 base, with 7 bases sitting between them. The DNA of the CDR3 is TGCGCCAGCAGCTTGGGGCAACAGAACACTGAAGCTTTCTTT. This codes for CASSLGQQNTEAFF.

The gene calls are TRBV6-2 or TRBV6-3 and TRBJ1-2; 7 positions agree with TRBD1. Germline trimming cut 5 bases from V and 3 bases from J; bases unmatched to any gene: 9. Germline V gene data show CDR1 as MNHEY and CDR2 as SVGEGT. This CDR3 is built from 15 residues. CDR3 loop: CASSNRDRAYYGYTF. The CDR3 DNA follows: TGTGCCAGCAGTAACCGTGACAGGGCCTACTATGGCTACACCTTC.

The chain is built from TRBV5-1 and TRBJ1-1, with 8 bases matching TRBD1. Per the germline V gene, CDR1 is SGHRS and CDR2 is YFSETQ. J lost 3 bases, V lost 3 bases, and 4 bases had no gene match. CDR3 length: 14 amino acids. The CDR3 sequence is CASSSGQGDTEAFF. CDR3 nucleotides: TGCGCCAGCAGCTCAGGACAGGGAGACACTGAAGCTTTCTTT.

This clone was seen just once. The chain has TRBV7-2 and TRBJ1-1, with no clear D. The length of the CDR3 is 13 residues. Trimming stripped 3 bases from V and 5 bases from J, with 10 bases between. Germline V CDR1 and CDR2: SGHTA, FQGNSA. CDR3 region: CASSLYGVTEAFF. The CDR3 DNA follows: TGTGCCAGCAGCTTGTACGGGGTGACTGAAGCTTTCTTT. Complete variable domain (other parts from reference TRBV7-2 and TRBJ1-1): GAGVSQSPSNKVTEKGKDVELRCDPISGHTALYWYRQSLGQGLEFLIYFQGNSAPDKSGLPSDRFSAERTGGSVSTLTIQRTQQEDSAVYLCASSLYGVTEAFFGQGTRLTVV.

This rearrangement joins TRBV10-3 to TRBJ1-3, with TRBD1 identical over 7 bases. The ends lost 10 bases at V and 2 bases at J; junction bases unmatched: 5. The CDR3 length is 13 residues. Germline CDR1 and CDR2: ENHRY and SYGVKD. CDR3 region: CATKGTAGNTIYF. The CDR3 DNA reads TGTGCCACCAAAGGGACAGCTGGAAACACCATATATTTT.

The genes are TRBV7-2 and TRBJ1-2; 9 bases are shared with TRBD1. V was clipped by 3 bases and J by 6 bases; unmatched bases: 5. Per the germline V gene, CDR1 is SGHTA and CDR2 is FQGNSA. CDR3 length: 14 residues. The CDR3: CASSFQQGADGYTF. CDR3 nucleotides: TGTGCCAGCAGCTTCCAACAGGGGGCGGATGGCTACACCTTC.

The V call is TRBV19, the J call TRBJ2-5, with 14 positions matching TRBD2. The CDR3 has 16 amino acids. Germline V gene sequence: CDR1 LNHDA, CDR2 SQIVND (reference sequence). The V gene end was trimmed by 5 bases and the J gene end by 4 bases; junction bases not matched to a gene: 6. The CDR3, as DNA: TGTGCCAGTAGTGCCTCGGGACTAGCGGGAGTAGAGACCCAGTACTTC. Amino acid sequence: CASSASGLAGVETQYF.

The rearrangement joins TRBV7-9 to TRBJ1-3; D is unresolved. Per germline, CDR1 SEHNR and CDR2 FQNEAQ (reference sequence). The CDR3 sequence is 16 residues long. Deletions cut 1 base from V and 0 bases from J, with 10 bases between. CDR3 sequence reads: CASSLGGPFSGNTIYF. CDR3 nucleotide sequence: TGTGCCAGCAGCTTAGGTGGCCCCTTCTCTGGAAACACCATATATTTT.

As for this clone: Other DNA sequences from this sample encode an identical CDR3 as well. This rearrangement joins TRBV5-1 to TRBJ1-1; D may be TRBD1 (5 bases). This CDR3 has 15 residues. The germline V gene has CDR1 SGHRS and CDR2 YFSETQ. Trimming removed 0 bases at V and 4 bases at J, with 13 bases between. CDR3 coding DNA: TGCGCCAGCAGCTTGGGGGGTCAGGGTGGCACTGAAGCTTTCTTT. Its translation is CASSLGGQGGTEAFF.

The chain carries TRBV28 and TRBJ2-5, with D unresolved. There are 16 residues in the CDR3. Germline CDR1 MDHEN, CDR2 SYDVKM. Deletions cut 6 bases from V and 2 bases from J, with 19 bases between. As DNA, the CDR3 is TGTGCCAGCAGCCTACGGGTAGTTGGCCAACAAGAGACCCAGTACTTC. Translated: CASSLRVVGQQETQYF.

This clone was counted between two and nine times. CDR3 sequence (DNA): TGTGCCACCAGTGATCGTAAAGCGGGGGGGCTAGAGACCCAGTACTTC. It is translated as CATSDRKAGGLETQYF. The chain employs TRBV24-1 and TRBJ2-5; 10 bases fit TRBD2. The CDR3 sequence is 16 residues long. The germline CDR1 and CDR2 sequences are KGHDR and SFDVKD. The junction had 7 bases not matched to a gene; V was cut back by 3 bases and J by 4 bases.

The chain combines TRBV21-1 with TRBJ1-5; the table's TRBD1 call for D was not verified on the DNA. TRBV21-1 is assigned pseudogene status. This CDR3 region has 12 residues. The CDR3 reads CASKGQGQSQHF. CDR3 in DNA: TGTGCCAGCAAGGGACAGGGTCAATCCCAGCATTTT.

The chain employs TRBV7-9 and TRBJ1-2; maybe TRBD1 (5 bases). V was shortened by 5 bases and J by 6 bases, with 13 bases between the two germline ends. The CDR3 loop spans 13 amino acids. Germline V lookup: CDR1 SEHNR, CDR2 FQNEAQ (reference sequence). The CDR3 reads CASSPLGVNGYTF. The CDR3 DNA follows: TGTGCCAGCAGCCCGCTAGGGGTCAATGGCTACACCTTC.

The J gene is TRBJ2-5, the V gene TRBV4-1; 12 positions match TRBD2. This CDR3 comprises 17 residues. The ends lost 4 bases at V and 0 bases at J; junction bases unmatched: 6. CDR1 and CDR2 from the germline V gene are MGHRA and YSYEKL. Here the CDR3 DNA reads TGCGCCAGCAGCCGGACTAGCGGGGCCTTGTACCAAGAGACCCAGTACTTC. Protein product: CASSRTSGALYQETQYF.

As regards this clone: The junction differs from germline at one of its ends, possibly a read error. This rearrangement joins TRBV2 to TRBJ1-2; 8 nucleotides agree with TRBD1. Germline values: CDR1 SNHLY, CDR2 FYNNEI. The CDR3 extends over 12 amino acids. CDR3 nucleotide sequence: TGTGCCGCCGGCACGGGACAGGTGTCGTTGGCCTTC. The encoded protein is CAAGTGQVSLAF.

The V call is TRBV2, the J call TRBJ2-1; TRBD2 matches 11 bases. The CDR3 length is 14 residues. Germline V CDR1 and CDR2: SNHLY, FYNNEI. V shed 6 bases and J 8 bases; nucleotides not matched to a gene: 6. The CDR3 region is CASRLSGRADEQFF. The DNA of the CDR3 is TGTGCCAGCAGACTTAGCGGGAGGGCCGATGAGCAGTTCTTC.

As DNA, the CDR3 is TGTGCCATCAGTGAAATCCCTTCCCGGGGCACAGATACGCAGTATTTT. Translation gives CAISEIPSRGTDTQYF. This rearrangement joins TRBV10-3 to TRBJ2-3; unclear D gene. The CDR3 runs to 16 residues. Looked up from germline, CDR1 is ENHRY and CDR2 is SYGVKD. Trimming took off 3 bases at V and 1 base at J, with 14 bases between the two ends.